The present entry profiles one T cell receptor (beta chain) with its context. No antigen is known for it. The sample originates from a study of shared clonotypes between healthy human individuals. The repertoire was sequenced with immunoSEQ multiplex PCR; TCRdb's copy has only in-frame clones and lacks some. This table holds about 480,000 clones, 75% to 85% found once. General study results and limits: Investigators collected only blood, and repertoires in tissues likely differ. Clonotype sharing among the donors was expected to vary with sequencing depth.

Donors included only healthy HIV-negative adults lacking recent acute infections or vaccinations. Only Caucasian adults living in Nashville, Tennessee served as donors. From germline, CDR1 is SGHAT and CDR2 FQNNGV. The V gene end was trimmed by 5 bases and the J gene end by 4 bases; junction bases not matched to a gene: 6. The CDR3 is made up of 15 amino acids. This TCR was sampled from a woman aged 40 to 49 in good health. Some clones in this sample may be carry-over from other donors' samples. What was sequenced was PBMCs. The chain joins TRBV11-2 to TRBJ2-1, with 9 nucleotides matching TRBD1. CDR3 nucleotide sequence: TGTGCCAGCAGCACGGGACAGGGAGCTTACAATGAGCAGTTCTTC. This encodes CASSTGQGAYNEQFF. Complete variable domain (other parts from reference TRBV11-2 and TRBJ2-1): EAGVAQSPRYKIIEKRQSVAFWCNPISGHATLYWYQQILGQGPKLLIQFQNNGVVDDSQLPKDRFSAERLKGVDSTLKIQPAKLEDSAVYLCASSTGQGAYNEQFFGPGTRLTVL.